This entry lists 32 T cell receptor beta chains sequenced from one sample in a study of cytotoxic CD8 clonotypes in ibrutinib-treated CLL. The protocol was immunoSEQ multiplex PCR, while the TCRdb copy is restricted to in-frame clones and leaves out a portion. The repertoire includes roughly 180,000 clones, more than 80% of them detected once, and about 4.5% sits in the top ten. This specimen was PBMCs, taken after 24 months of ibrutinib treatment. These receptors came from a human donor with chronic lymphocytic leukemia.

The V gene is TRBV7-9, the J gene TRBJ1-4; D might be TRBD1 (6 bases). Trimming shortened V by 1 base and J by 2 bases, and 14 bases separated the two germline ends. This CDR3 comprises 17 residues. Germline assignment: CDR1 SEHNR and CDR2 FQNEAQ (reference sequence). CDR3 sequence reads: CASSLGQGPTTNEKLFF. CDR3 sequence (DNA): TGTGCCAGCAGCTTAGGGCAGGGGCCAACCACTAATGAAAAACTGTTTTTT.

CDR3 nucleotides: TGCAGCGTTGCCCGAACCGGGACACTGAACACTGAAGCTTTCTTT. It encodes CSVARTGTLNTEAFF. This chain uses TRBV29-1 with TRBJ1-1, with a weak D call TRBD1 (6 bases). With 4 bases removed from V and 0 bases from J, the gap between germline ends came to 15 bases. Germline V lookup: CDR1 SQVTM, CDR2 ANQGSEA. The length of the CDR3 is 15 residues.

The chain carries TRBV6-1 and TRBJ1-6; 8 positions agree with TRBD1. From germline, CDR1 is MNHNS and CDR2 SASEGT. The CDR3 loop spans 16 amino acids. The junction had 8 bases not matched to a gene; V was cut back by 4 bases and J by 6 bases. For the CDR3, the DNA is TGTGCCAGCAGTGGACTCAGGGGGCCAGGTAATTCACCCCTCCACTTT. Translation gives CASSGLRGPGNSPLHF.

The V gene is TRBV7-3, the J gene TRBJ2-2; D tentatively fits TRBD1 or TRBD2 (6 bases each). The length of the CDR3 is 16 residues. V was shortened by 6 bases and J by 4 bases, with 18 bases between the two germline ends. Germline CDR1 and CDR2: SGHTA and FQGTGA. CDR3 region: CASSNGGLEATGELFF. The CDR3 nucleotides read TGTGCCAGCAGTAATGGGGGGCTAGAGGCCACCGGGGAGCTGTTTTTT.

This chain uses TRBV6-6 with TRBJ1-1, with D maybe TRBD1 (6 bases). V lost 5 bases and J 0 bases, leaving 10 bases between the germline ends. Germline CDR1 and CDR2: MNHNY and SVGAGI (reference sequence). The CDR3 spans 14 residues. The CDR3 protein is CASSKRDMNTEAFF. CDR3 sequence (DNA): TGTGCCAGCAGTAAAAGGGACATGAACACTGAAGCTTTCTTT.

This chain joins TRBV7-2 and TRBJ2-5, with TRBD2 matching over 7 bases. The CDR3 is 14 amino acids. The germline gives CDR1 SGHTA, CDR2 FQGNSA. Germline trimming cut 2 bases from V and 5 bases from J; bases unmatched to any gene: 5. In DNA form, the CDR3 reads TGTGCCAGCAGCTTAAGACTAGCCGTGGAGACCCAGTACTTC. It is translated as CASSLRLAVETQYF.

The rearrangement joins TRBV30 to TRBJ2-3, with D possibly matching TRBD1 (5 bases). Per the germline V gene, CDR1 is GTSNPN and CDR2 is SVGIG (reference sequence). This CDR3 spans 15 amino acids. The V end lost 2 bases, the J end lost 0 bases, and 12 bases lay between the germline ends. The CDR3 sequence is CAWSRGTSSTDTQYF. In nucleotides, the CDR3 is TGTGCCTGGAGTAGGGGAACGTCTAGCACAGATACGCAGTATTTT.

The chain combines TRBV11-2 with TRBJ2-2; D gene ambiguous. In germline, CDR1 is SGHAT, CDR2 FQNNGV. The V end was cut by 3 bases, the J end by 2 bases, with 7 bases between. The CDR3 loop spans 14 amino acids. The CDR3 DNA sequence: TGTGCCAGCAGCTTTTCAGCCAACACCGGGGAGCTGTTTTTT. Protein product: CASSFSANTGELFF.

This clone showed up just once. The chain is built from TRBV5-1 and TRBJ2-1; D gene ambiguous. V lost 4 bases and J 4 bases, leaving 12 bases between the germline ends. Germline V gene lookup returns CDR1 SGHRS and CDR2 YFSETQ. The CDR3 runs to 14 residues. The CDR3: CASSLGGIYNEQFF. The DNA of the CDR3 is TGCGCCAGCAGCCTGGGTGGGATATACAATGAGCAGTTCTTC.

The V gene is TRBV18, the J gene TRBJ2-7, with TRBD2 as a possible D gene (6 bases). The CDR3 is 14 amino acids. Germline CDR1 reads KGHSH; CDR2 reads LQKENI. V lost 5 bases and J 5 bases, leaving 16 bases between the germline ends. Here the CDR3 DNA reads TGTGCCAGCTCATCCGGGGGTACTAAGGACGAGCAGTACTTC. It is translated as CASSSGGTKDEQYF.

This clone was observed a handful of times. The V gene is TRBV6-6, the J gene TRBJ1-4; the D is unclear. The germline V gene encodes CDR1 MNHNY and CDR2 SVGAGI (reference sequence). This CDR3 is built from 15 residues. V was cut by 2 bases and J by 2 bases, with 9 bases left in between. The CDR3 region is CASSYGFRTNEKLFF. CDR3 coding DNA: TGTGCCAGCAGTTACGGTTTTCGGACTAATGAAAAACTGTTTTTT.

The J gene is TRBJ2-2, the V gene TRBV11-2; D gene unclear. Deletions cut 1 base from V and 7 bases from J, with 7 bases between. CDR3 size: 13 residues. Germline assignment: CDR1 SGHAT and CDR2 FQNNGV. CDR3 loop: CASSLVGGGELFF. The DNA for the CDR3 is TGTGCCAGCAGCTTAGTGGGCGGCGGGGAGCTGTTTTTT.

This chain uses TRBV6-1 with TRBJ2-1; D is unresolved. The CDR3 totals 11 residues. Trimming cost V 6 bases and J 7 bases, with 7 bases left between them. Germline V gene sequence: CDR1 MNHNS, CDR2 SASEGT. CDR3 region: CASRWLNEQFF. For the CDR3, the DNA is TGTGCCAGCAGGTGGTTAAATGAGCAGTTCTTC.

The V gene is TRBV7-3, the J gene TRBJ2-2; TRBD1 matches 8 bases. Germline CDR1 reads SGHTA; CDR2 reads FQGTGA. The CDR3 contains 15 residues. V was pared by 1 base and J by 6 bases, with 4 bases of the junction left unmatched. CDR3 loop: CASSLIAQGAGELFF. CDR3 sequence (DNA): TGTGCCAGCAGCTTAATCGCACAGGGGGCCGGGGAGCTGTTTTTT.

The rearrangement uses TRBV5-5 and TRBJ2-7; 7 nucleotides line up with TRBD1. V lost 4 bases and J lost 3; bases outside the gene matches: 10. Germline CDR1 is SGHKS and CDR2 is YYEKEE (reference sequence). The CDR3 covers 15 residues. CDR3 region: CASSLGTAGLYEQYF. The CDR3, as DNA: TGTGCCAGCAGCCTCGGGACAGCCGGGCTCTACGAGCAGTACTTC.

The chain uses TRBV6-1 and TRBJ1-5, with 7 bases identical to TRBD1. CDR1 and CDR2 from the germline V gene are MNHNS and SASEGT. J gave up 3 bases and V 7 bases, and 9 bases lay outside the gene matches. This CDR3 contains 15 residues. DNA of the CDR3: TGTGCCAGCACCGAGGTGGGACAGAACAATCAGCCCCAGCATTTT. This codes for CASTEVGQNNQPQHF.

The chain joins TRBV6-5 to TRBJ1-6; the D is unclear. This CDR3 region has 15 residues. V was trimmed by 6 bases and J by 4 bases, leaving 13 bases between them. CDR1 is MNHEY and CDR2 is SVGAGI in the germline V gene. The CDR3, as DNA: TGTGCCAGCAGCCCGACGGTACCGTATAATTCACCCCTCCACTTT. The encoded protein is CASSPTVPYNSPLHF.

This chain joins TRBV7-8 and TRBJ1-2; possible D gene TRBD1, 6 bases. This CDR3 contains 15 residues. The V gene lost 4 bases and the J gene lost 3 bases, with 15 bases spanning the gap. Germline assignment: CDR1 SGHVS and CDR2 FQNEAQ. The CDR3 coding sequence is TGTGCCAGCAGCTCGAGGGGGAATTGGGACTATGGCTACACCTTC. This sequence encodes CASSSRGNWDYGYTF.

This chain joins TRBV5-1 and TRBJ1-3, with D unresolved. Germline CDR1 reads SGHRS; CDR2 reads YFSETQ. Trimming stripped 4 bases from V and 0 bases from J, with 11 bases between. The CDR3 sequence is 15 residues long. The CDR3 spells CASSPRTVSGNTIYF. The CDR3 DNA reads as TGCGCCAGCAGCCCCAGGACGGTCTCTGGAAACACCATATATTTT.

The chain carries TRBV4-1 and TRBJ1-5, with 8 bases identical to TRBD1. The CDR3 is 17 residues long. V shed 1 base, J shed 4 bases, and the junction held 9 bases outside the gene matches. Germline V gives CDR1 MGHRA, CDR2 YSYEKL. In DNA form, the CDR3 reads TGCGCCAGCAGCCAAGCCCGGGGCAGGGGGCTGAATCAGCCCCAGCATTTT. As protein: CASSQARGRGLNQPQHF.

The V and J genes are TRBV5-1 and TRBJ2-1; tentative D call: TRBD2 (5 bases). The CDR3 length is 13 residues. The germline CDR1 and CDR2 sequences are SGHRS and YFSETQ. V lost 0 bases, J lost 5 bases, and 6 bases lay in between. The CDR3 region is CASSLGENNEQFF. CDR3 DNA sequence: TGCGCCAGCAGCTTGGGGGAGAACAATGAGCAGTTCTTC.

J is TRBJ2-4 and V is TRBV19; 9 bases are a match to TRBD1. Germline V CDR1 and CDR2: LNHDA, SQIVND (reference sequence). This CDR3 region has 15 residues. The V segment lost 5 bases and the J segment 4 bases; nucleotides outside the gene matches: 6. The CDR3 sequence: CASSPDRGGKNIQYF. In nucleotides, the CDR3 is TGTGCCAGTAGTCCGGACAGGGGTGGGAAAAACATTCAGTACTTC.

The V gene is TRBV5-4, the J gene TRBJ1-1; D perhaps matches TRBD1 (5 bases). Germline loops: CDR1 SGHNT, CDR2 YYREEE (reference sequence). The CDR3 is 16 residues long. V was pared by 1 base and J by 4 bases, with 17 bases between. CDR3 DNA sequence: TGTGCCAGCAGCTTGAGTCCTCCGCAGGGAATCACTGAAGCTTTCTTT. Its protein is CASSLSPPQGITEAFF.

The chain recombines TRBV19 with TRBJ2-7; 7 bases are a match to TRBD2. This CDR3 is 15 amino acids long. CDR1 LNHDA and CDR2 SQIVND come from the germline V gene (reference sequence). Trimming at V came to 5 bases and at J to 3 bases, leaving 10 bases not matched to a gene. The CDR3 DNA follows: TGTGCCAGTAGTCCTGGCTGGGGGACTATCTACGAGCAGTACTTC. Amino acids: CASSPGWGTIYEQYF.

The chain joins TRBV2 to TRBJ1-6; D not certain. The V gene's germline CDR1 is SNHLY and CDR2 FYNNEI. This CDR3 is 15 amino acids long. The V gene lost 2 bases and the J gene lost 7 bases, with 12 bases spanning the gap. CDR3 amino acids: CASSELMAGNSPLHF. In nucleotides, the CDR3 is TGTGCCAGCAGTGAATTGATGGCAGGAAATTCACCCCTCCACTTT. The full variable domain, its missing parts supplied by reference TRBV2 and TRBJ1-6, is EPEVTQTPSHQVTQMGQEVILRCVPISNHLYFYWYRQILGQKVEFLVSFYNNEISEKSEIFDDQFSVERPDGSNFTLKIRSTKLEDSAMYFCASSELMAGNSPLHFGNGTRLTVT.

The chain combines TRBV19 with TRBJ2-7; TRBD2 is a possible D gene (6 bases). This CDR3 has 13 residues. The V gene lost 4 bases and the J gene lost 9 bases, with 16 bases spanning the gap. CDR1 and CDR2 (germline): LNHDA, SQIVND (reference sequence). In nucleotides, the CDR3 is TGTGCCAGTAGTACGGGACTCCTTATCGGGCAGTACTTC. This gives the protein CASSTGLLIGQYF.

This chain joins TRBV7-3 and TRBJ2-5; no reliable D call. With 5 bases removed from V and 2 bases from J, the gap between germline ends came to 9 bases. This CDR3 is built from 13 residues. Germline V gene sequence: CDR1 SGHTA, CDR2 FQGTGA. CDR3 residues: CASSQLIQETQYF. The CDR3 region has the DNA TGTGCCAGCAGCCAGCTGATACAAGAGACCCAGTACTTC.

The rearrangement uses TRBV18 and TRBJ1-5; D gene unclear. CDR3 length: 14 residues. Germline-derived CDR1 and CDR2 are KGHSH and LQKENI. V lost 3 bases, J lost 8 bases, and 14 bases lay in between. The CDR3 loop reads CASSPMAETKPQHF. The CDR3 region has the DNA TGTGCCAGCTCACCGATGGCAGAGACTAAGCCCCAGCATTTT.

The chain recombines TRBV19 with TRBJ2-1, with 10 bases aligning to TRBD1. Germline V lookup: CDR1 LNHDA, CDR2 SQIVND (reference sequence). This CDR3 comprises 16 residues. V trimming: 4 bases; J trimming: 4 bases; junction bases outside the gene matches: 7. Here the CDR3 DNA reads TGTGCCAGTAGTACGCCCCCGGGACAGGGGTACAATGAGCAGTTCTTC. Translation: CASSTPPGQGYNEQFF.

V and J are TRBV5-1 and TRBJ1-2; D not resolved. Germline V gene data show CDR1 as SGHRS and CDR2 as YFSETQ. V gave up 4 bases and J gave up 7 bases, with 11 bases separating them. This CDR3 is built from 12 residues. CDR3 protein: CASSPAVGGYTF. Written as DNA, the CDR3 is TGCGCCAGCAGCCCCGCGGTGGGTGGCTACACCTTC.

The V call is TRBV28, the J call TRBJ2-1, with 7 bases aligning to TRBD2. Germline V lookup: CDR1 MDHEN, CDR2 SYDVKM. The CDR3 has 14 residues. V was clipped by 6 bases and J by 9 bases; unmatched bases: 11. The DNA for the CDR3 is TGTGCCAGCAGGGGACCCGGCCGCGGGGGTGAGCAGTTCTTC. This gives the protein CASRGPGRGGEQFF. Filled out from reference TRBV28 and TRBJ2-1, the complete variable domain reads DVKVTQSSRYLVKRTGEKVFLECVQDMDHENMFWYRQDPGLGLRLIYFSYDVKMKEKGDIPEGYSVSREKKERFSLILESASTNQTSMYLCASRGPGRGGEQFFGPGTRLTVL.

J is TRBJ1-2 and V is TRBV28; TRBD1 agrees at 10 bases. V was pared by 4 bases and J by 4 bases, with 6 bases of the junction left unmatched. Germline V gives CDR1 MDHEN, CDR2 SYDVKM. The CDR3 consists of 15 residues. CDR3 region: CASSSLDRGTYGYTF. CDR3 sequence (DNA): TGTGCCAGCAGTTCTTTGGACAGGGGGACCTATGGCTACACCTTC.